This TCR beta chain stems from a study of blood T cell repertoires in COVID-19. Study-level background: There were acute and convalescent COVID-19 samples, and they came from the United States, Italy and Spain.

The CDR3 has 17 amino acids. V was clipped by 5 bases and J by 5 bases; unmatched bases: 17. Looked up from germline, CDR1 is SGHNT and CDR2 is YYREEE (reference sequence). Authors' analysis steps: Estimation of nucleated cell counts was performed using reference gene primer amplification. Assay: immunoSEQ multiplex PCR; the TCRdb copy retains only in-frame clones and omits some. The V and J calls and clone size come from that table; D and trimming were worked out from the DNA. Among some 110,000 clones listed, 75% to 85% were seen once. Sequences were obtained from peripheral blood. This chain uses TRBV5-4 with TRBJ2-3, with 7 positions matching TRBD2. The source is a woman in her sixties or seventies with acute or convalescent COVID-19. The CDR3 sequence is CASRGGVGLAEVDTQYF. The DNA for the CDR3 is TGTGCCAGCAGGGGGGGAGTCGGGCTAGCGGAGGTAGATACGCAGTATTTT.